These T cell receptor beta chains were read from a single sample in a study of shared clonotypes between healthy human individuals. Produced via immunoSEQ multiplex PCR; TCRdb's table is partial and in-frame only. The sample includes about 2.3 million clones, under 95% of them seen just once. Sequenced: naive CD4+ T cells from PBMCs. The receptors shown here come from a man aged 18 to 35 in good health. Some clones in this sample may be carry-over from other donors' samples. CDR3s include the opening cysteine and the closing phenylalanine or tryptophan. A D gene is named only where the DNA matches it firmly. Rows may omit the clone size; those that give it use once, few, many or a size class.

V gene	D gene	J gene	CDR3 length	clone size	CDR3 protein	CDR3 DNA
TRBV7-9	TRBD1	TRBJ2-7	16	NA	CASSLALGTGIREQYF	TGTGCCAGCAGCTTAGCGCTGGGGACAGGGATTAGGGAGCAGTACTTC
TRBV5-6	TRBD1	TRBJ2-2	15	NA	CASTRTGSGTGELFF	TGTGCCAGCACCCGGACAGGGAGTGGGACCGGGGAGCTGTTTTTT
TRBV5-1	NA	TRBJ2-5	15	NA	CASSLAPGPQETQYF	TGCGCCAGCAGCTTGGCGCCGGGACCCCAAGAGACCCAGTACTTC
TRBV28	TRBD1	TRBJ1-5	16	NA	CASSHTGVGENQPQHF	TGTGCCAGCAGCCATACAGGGGTGGGAGAGAATCAGCCCCAGCATTTT
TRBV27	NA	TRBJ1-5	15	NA	CASSLLPGFNQPQHF	TGTGCCAGCAGTTTACTGCCGGGATTCAATCAGCCCCAGCATTTT
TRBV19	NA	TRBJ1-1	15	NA	CASSIFGGAETEAFF	TGTGCCAGTAGTATATTTGGGGGGGCTGAGACTGAAGCTTTCTTT
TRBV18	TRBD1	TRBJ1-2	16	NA	CASSPVLEGATYGYTF	TGTGCCAGCTCACCAGTGTTAGAGGGGGCGACCTATGGCTACACCTTC
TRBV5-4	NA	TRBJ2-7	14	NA	CASSLDYSSYEQYF	TGTGCCAGCAGCTTGGACTATAGCTCCTACGAGCAGTACTTC
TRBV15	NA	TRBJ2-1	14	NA	CATSRQDSLGEQFF	TGTGCCACCAGCAGACAAGACAGTTTGGGAGAGCAGTTCTTC
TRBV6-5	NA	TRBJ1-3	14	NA	CASSSGVSGNTIYF	TGTGCCAGCAGTTCGGGCGTCTCTGGAAACACCATATATTTT
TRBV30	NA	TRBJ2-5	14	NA	CAWSRTSGQETQYF	TGTGCCTGGAGTAGGACCTCCGGGCAAGAGACCCAGTACTTC
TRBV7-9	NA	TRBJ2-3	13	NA	CASSFKETDTQYF	TGTGCCAGCAGCTTTAAAGAGACAGATACGCAGTATTTT
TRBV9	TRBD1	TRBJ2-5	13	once	CASSAYRGETQYF	TGTGCCAGCAGCGCATACAGGGGAGAGACCCAGTACTTC
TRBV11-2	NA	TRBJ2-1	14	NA	CASSIHPGDQAQFF	TGTGCCAGCAGCATTCACCCAGGGGATCAGGCGCAGTTCTTC
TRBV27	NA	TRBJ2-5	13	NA	CASSEFGPGTQYF	TGTGCCAGCAGTGAATTCGGGCCCGGGACCCAGTACTTC
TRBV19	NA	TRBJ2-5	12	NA	CASSIRSGSQYF	TGTGCCAGTAGTATAAGGTCAGGATCCCAGTACTTC
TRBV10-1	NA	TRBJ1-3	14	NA	CASSESSSGNTIYF	TGCGCCAGCAGTGAGTCTAGCTCTGGAAACACCATATATTTT
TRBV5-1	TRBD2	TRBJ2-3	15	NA	CASSLTGGSTDTQYF	TGCGCCAGCAGCTTGACGGGAGGCAGCACAGATACGCAGTATTTT
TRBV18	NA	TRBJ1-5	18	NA	CASSPRKSGQGQDQPQHF	TGTGCCAGCTCACCACGGAAAAGTGGGCAGGGTCAGGATCAGCCCCAGCATTTT
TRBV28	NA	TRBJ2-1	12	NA	CASGNPGRLQFF	TGTGCCAGCGGGAATCCCGGCCGGCTTCAGTTCTTC
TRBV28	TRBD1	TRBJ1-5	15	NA	CASSSPGQGFQPQHF	TGTGCCAGCAGTTCACCGGGACAGGGGTTTCAGCCCCAGCATTTT
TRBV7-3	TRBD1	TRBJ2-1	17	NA	CASSLLSPGTGGNEQFF	TGTGCCAGCAGCTTGTTAAGCCCCGGGACAGGGGGCAATGAGCAGTTCTTC
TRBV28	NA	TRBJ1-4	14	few	CASSFRVPNEKLFF	TGTGCCAGCAGTTTTCGGGTCCCTAATGAAAAACTGTTTTTT
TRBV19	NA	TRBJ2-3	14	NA	CASSTGAGTDTQYF	TGTGCCAGTAGTACAGGGGCCGGCACAGATACGCAGTATTTT
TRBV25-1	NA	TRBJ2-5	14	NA	CASSPLGGGETQYF	TGTGCCAGCAGTCCTTTGGGTGGAGGGGAGACCCAGTACTTC
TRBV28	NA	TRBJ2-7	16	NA	CASSPGGSGEHRQQYF	TGTGCCAGCAGTCCTGGAGGTTCTGGAGAACACCGCCAGCAGTACTTC
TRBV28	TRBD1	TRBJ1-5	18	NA	CASSLSGQGAGGDQPQHF	TGTGCCAGCAGTTTATCGGGACAGGGGGCAGGGGGGGATCAGCCCCAGCATTTT
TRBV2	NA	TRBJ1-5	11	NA	CASSVDQPQHF	TGTGCCAGCAGTGTAGATCAGCCCCAGCATTTT
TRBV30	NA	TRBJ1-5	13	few	CAWTGVGGQPQHF	TGTGCCTGGACGGGAGTCGGGGGTCAGCCCCAGCATTTT
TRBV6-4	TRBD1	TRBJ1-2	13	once	CASSSPGQGSYTF	TGTGCCAGCAGCAGTCCGGGACAGGGGAGTTACACCTTC
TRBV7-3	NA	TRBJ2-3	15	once	CASSFLGTSTDTQYF	TGTGCCAGCAGCTTCCTTGGGACTAGCACAGATACGCAGTATTTT